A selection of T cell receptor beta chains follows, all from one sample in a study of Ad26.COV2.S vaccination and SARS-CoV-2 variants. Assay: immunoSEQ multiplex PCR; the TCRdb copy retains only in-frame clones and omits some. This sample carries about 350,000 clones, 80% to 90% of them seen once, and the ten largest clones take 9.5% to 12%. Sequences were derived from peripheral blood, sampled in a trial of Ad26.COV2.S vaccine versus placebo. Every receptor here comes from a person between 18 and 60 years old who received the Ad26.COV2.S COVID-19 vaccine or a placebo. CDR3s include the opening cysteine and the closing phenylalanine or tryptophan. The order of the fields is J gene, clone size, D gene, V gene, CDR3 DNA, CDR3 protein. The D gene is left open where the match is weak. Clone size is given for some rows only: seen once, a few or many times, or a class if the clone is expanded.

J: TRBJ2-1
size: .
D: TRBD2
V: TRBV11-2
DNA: TGTGCCAGCAGCTTAGATCTAGGAGCGGGAGGTGGGTCCTACAATGAGCAGTTCTTC
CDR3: CASSLDLGAGGGSYNEQFF

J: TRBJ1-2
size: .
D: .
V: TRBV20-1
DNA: TGCAGTCTTCGGGGCTATGGCTACACCTTC
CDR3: CSLRGYGYTF

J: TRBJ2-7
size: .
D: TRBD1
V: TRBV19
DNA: TGTGCCAGTACCCCCCGGGACAGGGTAGACGAGCAGTACTTC
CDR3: CASTPRDRVDEQYF

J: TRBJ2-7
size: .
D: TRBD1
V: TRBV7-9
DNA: TGTGCCAGCAGCACGGGACAGGGTTACGAGCAGTACTTC
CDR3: CASSTGQGYEQYF

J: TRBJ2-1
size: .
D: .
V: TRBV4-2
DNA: TGTGCCAGCAGCCAAGACCCTCCAGGGAAGGGGCTGGGGGGGCAGTTCTTC
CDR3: CASSQDPPGKGLGGQFF

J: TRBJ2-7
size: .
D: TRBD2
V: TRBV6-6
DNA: TGTGCCAGCACTAGCGGGGGGGAATACGAGCAGTACTTC
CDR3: CASTSGGEYEQYF

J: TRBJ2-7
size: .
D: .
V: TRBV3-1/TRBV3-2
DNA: TGTGCCAGCAGCCAGGGACCGAACTACGAGCAGTACTTC
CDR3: CASSQGPNYEQYF

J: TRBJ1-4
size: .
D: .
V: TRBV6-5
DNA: TGTGCCAGCAGTTACTCGGGACGGTATAATGAAAAACTGTTTTTT
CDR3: CASSYSGRYNEKLFF

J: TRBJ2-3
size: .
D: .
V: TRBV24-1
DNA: TGTGCCACCAGTGAGCTATTCACAGATACGCAGTATTTT
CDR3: CATSELFTDTQYF

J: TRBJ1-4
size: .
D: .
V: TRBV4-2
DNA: TGTGCCAGCAGCCAGATCTTAGGGGGGGGAGTAACTAATGAAAAACTGTTTTTT
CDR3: CASSQILGGGVTNEKLFF

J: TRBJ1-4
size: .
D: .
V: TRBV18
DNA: TGTGCCAGCTTCACCTCCTCGGGACGGGCTAATGAAAAACTGTTTTTT
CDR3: CASFTSSGRANEKLFF

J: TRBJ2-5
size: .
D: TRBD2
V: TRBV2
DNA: TGTGCCAGCAGTTCCTCTAGCGGGGGGGCTAGTCCCCAGTACTTC
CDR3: CASSSSSGGASPQYF

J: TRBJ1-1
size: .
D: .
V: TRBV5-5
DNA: TGTGCCAGCAGCTTGGCCATAAGACAGAACACTGAAGCTTTCTTT
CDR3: CASSLAIRQNTEAFF

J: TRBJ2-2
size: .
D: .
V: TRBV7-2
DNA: TGTGCCAGCAGCTTAGCGCCGAGGAACACCGGGGAGCTGTTTTTT
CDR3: CASSLAPRNTGELFF

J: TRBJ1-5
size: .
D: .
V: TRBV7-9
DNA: TGTGCCAGCAGCTTAGGTACTAATCAGCCCCAGCATTTT
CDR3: CASSLGTNQPQHF

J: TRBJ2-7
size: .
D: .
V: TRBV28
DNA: TGTGCCAGCAGTTTGGGCGGGACAGTCCAGGAGCAGTACTTC
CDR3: CASSLGGTVQEQYF

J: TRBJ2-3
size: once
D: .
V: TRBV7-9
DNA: TGTGCCAGCAGCTTAAGGGGGGGGCCATCAGATACGCAGTATTTT
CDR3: CASSLRGGPSDTQYF

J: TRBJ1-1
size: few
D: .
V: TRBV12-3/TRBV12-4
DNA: TGTGCCAGCAGTTTGATAGACGGAACTGAAGCTTTCTTT
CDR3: CASSLIDGTEAFF

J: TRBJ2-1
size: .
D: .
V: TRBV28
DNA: TGTGCCAGCAGTCTTGAATTGGCTCCAGAGCAGTTCTTC
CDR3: CASSLELAPEQFF

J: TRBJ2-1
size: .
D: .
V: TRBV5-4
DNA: TGTGCCAGCAGCTTGCGGCTAGCCTCCTACAATGAGCAGTTCTTC
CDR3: CASSLRLASYNEQFF

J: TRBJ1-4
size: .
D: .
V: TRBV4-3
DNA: TGCGCCAGCAGCCAAGATCCACCCAGGGGCTATAATGAAAAACTGTTTTTT
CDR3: CASSQDPPRGYNEKLFF

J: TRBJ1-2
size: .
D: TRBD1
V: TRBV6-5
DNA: TGTGCCAGCAGACCGGGACAGGGCGGAAACTATGGCTACACCTTC
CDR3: CASRPGQGGNYGYTF

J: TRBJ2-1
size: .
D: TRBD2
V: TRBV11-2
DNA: TGTGCCAGCAGCTCGACTAGCGGGGGGGCCTACAATGAGCAGTTCTTC
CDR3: CASSSTSGGAYNEQFF

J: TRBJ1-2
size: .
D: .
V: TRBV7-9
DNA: TGTGCCAGCAGCCCTCGTGGGGGGCAGAACTATGGCTACACCTTC
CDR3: CASSPRGGQNYGYTF

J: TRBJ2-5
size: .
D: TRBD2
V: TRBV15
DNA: TGTGCCACCAGCAGACTAGCGGGAGGTGGGGAGACCCAGTACTTC
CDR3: CATSRLAGGGETQYF

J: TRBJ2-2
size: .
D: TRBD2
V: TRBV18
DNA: TGTGCCAGCGCCCCGGGACTAGCGGAGAACACCGGGGAGCTGTTTTTT
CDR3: CASAPGLAENTGELFF

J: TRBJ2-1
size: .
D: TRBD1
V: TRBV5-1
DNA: TGCGCCAGCAGCTCAATGGGACAGAGCAATGAGCAGTTCTTC
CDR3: CASSSMGQSNEQFF

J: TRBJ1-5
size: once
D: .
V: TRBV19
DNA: TGTGCCAGTAGTATAAGGGCTCAGGACAGCTATAGCAATCAGCCCCAGCATTTT
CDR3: CASSIRAQDSYSNQPQHF

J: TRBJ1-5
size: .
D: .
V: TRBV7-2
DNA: TGTGCCAGCAGCCGGGTTACTGTTGAACAGCCCCAGCATTTT
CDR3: CASSRVTVEQPQHF

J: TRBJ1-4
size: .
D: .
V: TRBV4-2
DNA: TGTGCCAGCAGCCAGCAAGACAGCCAATATGAAAAACTGTTTTTT
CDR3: CASSQQDSQYEKLFF

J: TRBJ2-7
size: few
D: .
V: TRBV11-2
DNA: TGTGCCAGCAGCGTGAACAGGGAGATGGCCTACGAGCAGTACTTC
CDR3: CASSVNREMAYEQYF

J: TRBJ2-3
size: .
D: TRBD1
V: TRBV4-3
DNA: TGCGCCAGCAGCCATGTATCACAGGGGATGGATACGCAGTATTTT
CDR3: CASSHVSQGMDTQYF

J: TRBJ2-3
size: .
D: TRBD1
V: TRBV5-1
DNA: TGCGCCAGCAGTTGGGACAGGAATGCACAAGATACGCAGTATTTT
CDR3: CASSWDRNAQDTQYF